The present T cell receptor (beta chain) was sequenced within a study of T cells in Graves' hyperthyroidism and ophthalmopathy. Ten or more counts support this clonotype. Its specificity is not known. Each ophthalmopathy patient scored at least 3 on the Clinical Activity Score and at least 4 on NOSPECS grade, with duration under 3 months. General study points: A model built on 13 V-J features separated ophthalmopathy from stable hyperthyroidism.

RNA transcripts were the template for amplifying TCR beta CDR3 regions. During a first-round RT-PCR of the TCR CDR3, the HTBI primer set was used. TCRdb re-analysed the multiplex PCR reads in MiXCR, keeping a single row per CDR3 protein. The sample carries about 350,000 distinct CDR3 sequences, 15% to 20% recorded once. Specimen: blood. The sequence was collected from a woman in her forties with Graves' ophthalmopathy.

CDR3 amino acids: CASSFTAQNSPLHF. The DNA of the CDR3 is TGTGCCAGCAGTTTCACAGCCCAAAATTCACCCCTCCACTTT. The V and J genes are TRBV12-3 or TRBV12-4 and TRBJ1-6; D not resolved. The CDR3 contains 14 residues. V gave up 3 bases and J gave up 7 bases, with 10 bases separating them.